Presented here are 2 T cell receptor beta chains from one specimen sequenced in a study of blood T cell repertoires in COVID-19. Sequencing was performed with immunoSEQ multiplex PCR; in TCRdb, only in-frame clones are kept and a portion is missing. The table lists under 350,000 clones, 75% to 90% of them singletons. The sample consisted of peripheral blood. All receptors come from a man over 45 with acute or convalescent COVID-19.

The V gene is TRBV18, the J gene TRBJ1-3, with TRBD1 matching 8 bases. The CDR3 covers 15 residues. V lost 6 bases to trimming and J lost 4 bases; unmatched junction nucleotides: 8. The germline V gene has CDR1 KGHSH and CDR2 LQKENI. In DNA, the CDR3 is TGTGCCAGCTCCCCCTCGGGGACAGGAGGAAACACCATATATTTT. The encoded protein is CASSPSGTGGNTIYF.

This chain joins TRBV20-1 and TRBJ2-1; 7 nucleotides match TRBD1. The CDR3 has 16 residues. Germline V lookup: CDR1 DFQATT, CDR2 SNEGSKA (reference sequence). V dropped 3 bases and J dropped 3; count of bases not matched to a gene: 11. The CDR3 is CSASTSTGLIYNEQFF. Written as DNA, the CDR3 is TGCAGTGCTAGTACCTCGACAGGGTTAATCTACAATGAGCAGTTCTTC.